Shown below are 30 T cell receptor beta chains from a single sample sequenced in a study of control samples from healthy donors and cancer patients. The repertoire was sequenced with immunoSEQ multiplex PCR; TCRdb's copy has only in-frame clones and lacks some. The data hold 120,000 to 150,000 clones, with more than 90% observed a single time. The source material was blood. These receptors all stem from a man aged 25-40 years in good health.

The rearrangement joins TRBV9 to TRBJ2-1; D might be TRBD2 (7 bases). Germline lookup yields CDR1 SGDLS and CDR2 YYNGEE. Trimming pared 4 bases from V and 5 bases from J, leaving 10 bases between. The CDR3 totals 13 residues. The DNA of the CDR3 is TGTGCCAGCAGCTCGGGGGGCCACAATGAGCAGTTCTTC. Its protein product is CASSSGGHNEQFF.

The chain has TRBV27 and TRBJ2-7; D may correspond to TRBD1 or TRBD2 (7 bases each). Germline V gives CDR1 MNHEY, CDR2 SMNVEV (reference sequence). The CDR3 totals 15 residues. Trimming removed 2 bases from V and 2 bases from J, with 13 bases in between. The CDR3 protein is CASSLSQGGTYEQYF. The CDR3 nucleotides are TGTGCCAGCAGTTTAAGCCAGGGGGGGACCTACGAGCAGTACTTC.

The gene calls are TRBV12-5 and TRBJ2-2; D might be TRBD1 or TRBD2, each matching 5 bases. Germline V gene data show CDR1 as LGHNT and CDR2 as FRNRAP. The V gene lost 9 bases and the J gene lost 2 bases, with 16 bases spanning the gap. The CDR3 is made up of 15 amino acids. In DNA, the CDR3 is TGTGCTAGCCGACCCCCGGGGCGAAACACCGGGGAGCTGTTTTTT. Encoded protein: CASRPPGRNTGELFF.

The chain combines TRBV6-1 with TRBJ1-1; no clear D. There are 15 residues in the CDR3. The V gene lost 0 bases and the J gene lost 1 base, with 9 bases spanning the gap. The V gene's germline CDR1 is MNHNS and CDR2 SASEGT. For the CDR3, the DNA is TGTGCCAGCAGTGAAGCTAGGACGGAGAACACTGAAGCTTTCTTT. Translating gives CASSEARTENTEAFF.

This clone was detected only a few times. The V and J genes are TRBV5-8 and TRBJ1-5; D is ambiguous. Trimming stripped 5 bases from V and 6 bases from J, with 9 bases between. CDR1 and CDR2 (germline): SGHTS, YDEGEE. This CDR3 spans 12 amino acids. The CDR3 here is CASSYGSQPQHF. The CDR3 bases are TGTGCCAGCAGTTACGGCTCTCAGCCCCAGCATTTT.

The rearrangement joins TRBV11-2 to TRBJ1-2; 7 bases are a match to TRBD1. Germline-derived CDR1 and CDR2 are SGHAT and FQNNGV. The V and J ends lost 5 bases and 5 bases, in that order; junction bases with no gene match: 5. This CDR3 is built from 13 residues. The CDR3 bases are TGTGCCAGCAGCCTGGGGACAGCTTATGGCTACACCTTC. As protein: CASSLGTAYGYTF.

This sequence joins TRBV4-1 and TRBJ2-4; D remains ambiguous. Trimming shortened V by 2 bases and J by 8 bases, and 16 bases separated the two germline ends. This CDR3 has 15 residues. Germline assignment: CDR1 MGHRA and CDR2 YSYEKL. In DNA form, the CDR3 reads TGCGCCAGCAGCCAACACCTTATGCGAGAGGACATTCAGTACTTC. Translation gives CASSQHLMREDIQYF.

CDR3 region: CASSVSGGAVYEQYF. The CDR3, as DNA: TGTGCCAGCAGCGTAAGCGGGGGGGCCGTCTACGAGCAGTACTTC. This chain links TRBV7-3 with TRBJ2-7, with 10 positions matching TRBD2. Germline V gene lookup returns CDR1 SGHTA and CDR2 FQGTGA. This CDR3 region has 15 residues. The ends lost 5 bases at V and 3 bases at J; junction bases unmatched: 7.

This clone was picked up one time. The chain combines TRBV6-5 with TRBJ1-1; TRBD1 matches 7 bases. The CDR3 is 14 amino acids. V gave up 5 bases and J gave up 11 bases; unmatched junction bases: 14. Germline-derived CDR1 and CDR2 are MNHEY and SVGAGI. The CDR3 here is CASSTTGIGGGAFF. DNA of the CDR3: TGTGCCAGCAGTACGACAGGGATCGGTGGTGGGGCTTTCTTT.

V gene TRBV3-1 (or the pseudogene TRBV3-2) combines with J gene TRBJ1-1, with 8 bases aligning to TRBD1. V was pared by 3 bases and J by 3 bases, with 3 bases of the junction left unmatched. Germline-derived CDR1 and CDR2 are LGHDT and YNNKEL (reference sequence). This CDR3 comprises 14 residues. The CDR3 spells CASSQQGAYTEAFF. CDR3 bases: TGTGCCAGCAGCCAGCAGGGGGCTTACACTGAAGCTTTCTTT.

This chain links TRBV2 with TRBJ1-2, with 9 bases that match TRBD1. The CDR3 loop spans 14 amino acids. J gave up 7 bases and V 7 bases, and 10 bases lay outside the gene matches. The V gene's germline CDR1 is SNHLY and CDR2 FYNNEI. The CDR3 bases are TGTGCCAGCACTCACGGGGACAGGGTGGGTGGCTACACCTTC. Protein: CASTHGDRVGGYTF.

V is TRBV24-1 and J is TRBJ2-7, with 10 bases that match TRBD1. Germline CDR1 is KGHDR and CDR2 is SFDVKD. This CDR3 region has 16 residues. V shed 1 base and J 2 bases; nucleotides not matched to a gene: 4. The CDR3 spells CATSDFEDRGTYEQYF. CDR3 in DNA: TGTGCCACCAGTGATTTTGAGGACAGGGGGACCTACGAGCAGTACTTC.

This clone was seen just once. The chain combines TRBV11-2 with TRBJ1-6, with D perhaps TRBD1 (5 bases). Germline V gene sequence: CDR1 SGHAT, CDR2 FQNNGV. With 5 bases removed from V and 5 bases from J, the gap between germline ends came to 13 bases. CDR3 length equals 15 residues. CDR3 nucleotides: TGTGCCAGCAGCCGCCCCGGACAAGATAATTCACCCCTCCACTTT. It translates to CASSRPGQDNSPLHF.

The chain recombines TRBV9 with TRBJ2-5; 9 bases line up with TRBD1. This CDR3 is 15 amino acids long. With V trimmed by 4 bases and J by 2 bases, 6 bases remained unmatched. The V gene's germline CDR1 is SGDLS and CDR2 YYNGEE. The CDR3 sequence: CASSPGTGLQETQYF. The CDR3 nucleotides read TGTGCCAGCAGCCCCGGGACAGGGTTACAAGAGACCCAGTACTTC.

The CDR3 bases are TGTGCCAGTAGTATCGATAGCTTAAATGAGCAGTTCTTC. This translates into CASSIDSLNEQFF. The chain employs TRBV19 and TRBJ2-1, with unresolved D. The CDR3 is 13 amino acids. CDR1 and CDR2 from the germline V gene are LNHDA and SQIVND (reference sequence). The V gene lost 3 bases and the J gene lost 7 bases, with 10 bases spanning the gap.

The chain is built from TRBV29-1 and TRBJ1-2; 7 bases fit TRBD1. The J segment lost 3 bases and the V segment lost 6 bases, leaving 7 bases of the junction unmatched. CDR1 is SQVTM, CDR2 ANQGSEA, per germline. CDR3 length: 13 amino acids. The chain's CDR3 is CSVNDRADYGYTF. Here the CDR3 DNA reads TGCAGCGTGAATGACAGGGCGGACTATGGCTACACCTTC.

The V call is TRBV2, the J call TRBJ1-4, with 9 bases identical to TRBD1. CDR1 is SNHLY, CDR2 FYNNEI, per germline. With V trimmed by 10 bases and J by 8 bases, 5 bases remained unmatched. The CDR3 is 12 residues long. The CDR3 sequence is CATGTGREKLFF. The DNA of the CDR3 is TGTGCCACCGGGACAGGGAGGGAAAAACTGTTTTTT.

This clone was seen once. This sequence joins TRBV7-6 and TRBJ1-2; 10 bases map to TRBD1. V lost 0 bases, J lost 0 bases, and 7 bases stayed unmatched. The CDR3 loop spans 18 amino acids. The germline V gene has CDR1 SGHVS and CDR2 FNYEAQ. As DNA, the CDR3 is TGTGCCAGCAGCTTAGCCCAACCGGGACAGGGGACTAACTATGGCTACACCTTC. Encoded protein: CASSLAQPGQGTNYGYTF.

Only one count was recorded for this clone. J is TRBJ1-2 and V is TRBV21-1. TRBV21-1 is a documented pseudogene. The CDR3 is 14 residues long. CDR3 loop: CASSKLPGMDGYTF. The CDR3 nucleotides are TGTGCCAGCAGCAAATTACCGGGGATGGATGGCTACACCTTC.

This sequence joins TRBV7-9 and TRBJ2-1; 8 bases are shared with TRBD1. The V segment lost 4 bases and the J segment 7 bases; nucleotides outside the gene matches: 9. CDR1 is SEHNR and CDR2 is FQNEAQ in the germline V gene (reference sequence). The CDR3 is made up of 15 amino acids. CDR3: CASSSYVDRANEQFF. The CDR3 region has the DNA TGTGCCAGCAGCTCTTACGTGGACAGGGCAAATGAGCAGTTCTTC. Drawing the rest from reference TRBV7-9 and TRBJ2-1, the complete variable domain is DTGVSQNPRHKITKRGQNVTFRCDPISEHNRLYWYRQTLGQGPEFLTYFQNEAQLEKSRLLSDRFSAERPKGSFSTLEIQRTEQGDSAMYLCASSSYVDRANEQFFGPGTRLTVL.

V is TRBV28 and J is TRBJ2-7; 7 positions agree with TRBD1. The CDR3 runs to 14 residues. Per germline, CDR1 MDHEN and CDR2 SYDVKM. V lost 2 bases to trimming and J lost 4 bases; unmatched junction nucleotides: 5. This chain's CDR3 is CASSLVDRAYEQYF. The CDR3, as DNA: TGTGCCAGCAGTTTAGTCGACAGGGCGTACGAGCAGTACTTC.

The CDR3 here is CSVLAGDQDTQYF. As DNA, the CDR3 is TGCAGCGTTCTAGCGGGGGACCAAGATACGCAGTATTTT. The chain links TRBV29-1 to TRBJ2-3, with 10 bases matching TRBD2. The CDR3 totals 13 residues. Germline CDR1 reads SQVTM; CDR2 reads ANQGSEA. V was pared by 5 bases and J by 5 bases, with 4 bases of the junction left unmatched.

DNA of the CDR3: TGTGCCAGCAGCGTAGATCTAGCCCTCACCACAGATACGCAGTATTTT. Its protein is CASSVDLALTTDTQYF. The chain has TRBV9 and TRBJ2-3, with D perhaps TRBD2 (5 bases). The germline gives CDR1 SGDLS, CDR2 YYNGEE. Trimming removed 0 bases at V and 2 bases at J, with 13 bases between. This CDR3 region has 16 residues.

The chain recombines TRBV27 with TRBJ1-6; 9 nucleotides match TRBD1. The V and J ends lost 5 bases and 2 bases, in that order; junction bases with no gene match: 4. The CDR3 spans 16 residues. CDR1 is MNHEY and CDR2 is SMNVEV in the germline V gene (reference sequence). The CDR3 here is CASSIHRGPYNSPLHF. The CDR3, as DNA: TGTGCCAGCAGTATCCACAGGGGGCCCTATAATTCACCCCTCCACTTT.

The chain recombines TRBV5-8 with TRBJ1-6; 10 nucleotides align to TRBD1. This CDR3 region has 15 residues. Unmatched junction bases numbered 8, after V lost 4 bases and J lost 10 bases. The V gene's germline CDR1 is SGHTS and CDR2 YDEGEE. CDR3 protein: CASSRRDRGDSPLHF. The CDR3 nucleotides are TGTGCCAGCAGCCGACGGGACAGGGGTGACTCACCCCTCCACTTT.

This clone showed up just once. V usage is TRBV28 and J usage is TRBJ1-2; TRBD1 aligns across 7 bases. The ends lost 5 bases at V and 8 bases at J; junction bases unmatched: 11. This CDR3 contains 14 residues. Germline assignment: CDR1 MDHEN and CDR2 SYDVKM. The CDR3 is CASSLLGTVGGYTF. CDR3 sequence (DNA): TGTGCCAGCAGTCTCCTCGGGACAGTGGGAGGCTACACCTTC.

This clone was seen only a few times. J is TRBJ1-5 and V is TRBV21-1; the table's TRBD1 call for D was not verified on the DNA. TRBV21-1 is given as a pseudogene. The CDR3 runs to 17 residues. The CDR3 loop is CASSKELKGQGNQPQHF. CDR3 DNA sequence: TGTGCCAGCAGCAAAGAATTGAAGGGACAGGGCAATCAGCCCCAGCATTTT.

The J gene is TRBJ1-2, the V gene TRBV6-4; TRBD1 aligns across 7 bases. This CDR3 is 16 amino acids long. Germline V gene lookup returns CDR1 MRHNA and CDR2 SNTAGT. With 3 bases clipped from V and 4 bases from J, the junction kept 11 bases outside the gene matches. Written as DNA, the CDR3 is TGTGCCAGCAGTGAGGGGACAGACTTCTCCTTCTATGGCTACACCTTC. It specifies CASSEGTDFSFYGYTF.

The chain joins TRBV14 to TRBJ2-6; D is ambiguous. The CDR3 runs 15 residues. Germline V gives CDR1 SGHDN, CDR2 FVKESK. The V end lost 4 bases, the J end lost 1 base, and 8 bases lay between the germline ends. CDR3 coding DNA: TGTGCCAGCAGCCCCCGGAGTTCTGGGGCCAACGTCCTGACTTTC. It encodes CASSPRSSGANVLTF.

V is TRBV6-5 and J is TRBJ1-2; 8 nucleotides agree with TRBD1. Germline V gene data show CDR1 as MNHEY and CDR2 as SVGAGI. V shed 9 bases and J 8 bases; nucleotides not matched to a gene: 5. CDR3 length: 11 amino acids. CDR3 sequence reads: CASRQGSGYTF. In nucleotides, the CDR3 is TGTGCCAGTCGACAGGGGAGCGGCTACACCTTC.